This TCR beta chain was recovered during a study of CD8 T cells in ankylosing spondylitis. Quantitative 5'-RACE with molecular barcodes produced the TCR beta libraries. One entry per CDR3 protein, called by TCRdb with MiXCR from the 5' RACE reads. The table lists roughly 230,000 distinct CDR3 sequences, approximately 10% of them singletons. Study findings and constraints: There were earlier reports of some motif variants in reactive arthritis synovial fluid and blood. There was reportedly significant enrichment of clones that were disease-linked in matched ankylosing spondylitis synovial fluid. Blood from ankylosing spondylitis patients appeared to carry a characteristic roughly 8-variant TCR beta motif.

Ten or more counts support this clonotype. The antigen is unknown. The V gene's germline CDR1 is DFQATT and CDR2 SNEGSKA (reference sequence). The CDR3 is 13 amino acids. Trimming took 4 bases from V and 1 from J, leaving 10 bases between them. J is TRBJ2-5 and V is TRBV20-1, with D possibly matching TRBD1 (6 bases). The source material was blood, either unsorted or a sorted T cell fraction (not recorded which). This clonotype was sampled from a male donor with ankylosing spondylitis or in good health (not recorded which). The DNA of the CDR3 is TGCAGTGCTACCAGGACAGTCCAAGAGACCCAGTACTTC. Translated, it gives CSATRTVQETQYF.